This T cell receptor (beta chain) is from a study of patients and donors after allogeneic stem cell transplantation. Germline V gives CDR1 SGHNT, CDR2 YYREEE (reference sequence). The CDR3 extends over 16 amino acids. The V gene end was trimmed by 4 bases and the J gene end by 4 bases; junction bases not matched to a gene: 9. One entry per CDR3 protein, called by TCRdb with MiXCR from the RT-PCR reads. The sample contains about 410,000 distinct CDR3 sequences, roughly 17% of which appear only once. The chain has TRBV5-4 and TRBJ1-1; TRBD1 matches at 11 bases. This TCR came from a human donor who was either an allogeneic HSCT recipient or a stem cell or donor lymphocyte infusion donor (not recorded which). It is not recorded whose cells these are; they may come from a transplant donor. Input material: blood, either unsorted or a sorted T cell fraction (not recorded which). The CDR3 protein is CASSLGQGAVRTEAFF. CDR3 DNA: TGTGCCAGCAGCCTAGGACAGGGGGCGGTTCGCACTGAAGCTTTCTTT.